This entry describes one TCR beta chain. Germline and junction disagree at one end, which may indicate a read error. The data were taken from a study of blood T cells in healthy people across ages. This CDR3 has 16 residues. The germline gives CDR1 LGHDT, CDR2 YNNKEL (reference sequence). A second PCR of 7 to 11 cycles used a sample-barcoded 5' primer and a J-beta primer mix. TCRdb ran MiXCR on the 5' RACE reads and lists one entry per CDR3 protein. The sample has 850,000 to 1,300,000 distinct CDR3 sequences; around 43% are singletons. This sequence originates from a woman in her sixties or seventies in good health. The chain employs TRBV3-1 and TRBJ2-3; perhaps TRBD2 as D (6 bases). Sequenced input: blood. The CDR3 spells CASSQKPGLFTDTLYF. The CDR3 region has the DNA TGTGCCAGCAGCCAAAAACCGGGACTCTTCACAGATACGCTGTATTTT.